The clone carrying this TCR beta chain was seen just once. These data come from a study of T cell changes during pregnancy in multiple sclerosis. Losses at the gene ends were 5 bases for V and 8 bases for J; bases not matched to a gene: 11. This CDR3 has 15 residues. Germline loops: CDR1 MDHEN, CDR2 SYDVKM. Sequenced by immunoSEQ multiplex PCR; TCRdb stores in-frame clones only, minus some. In the table there are around 78,000 clones, 91% of which are singletons. The genes are TRBV28 and TRBJ1-2; 10 bases agree with TRBD1. The sample consisted of peripheral blood, taken in the third trimester of pregnancy. This sequence was found in a female donor in good health, enrolled as a control in a pregnancy study. The CDR3 bases are TGTGCCAGCAGTCCGGGGGACAGGGGAGTAGGGGGCTACACCTTC. Translation gives CASSPGDRGVGGYTF.